One sample yielded the 10 T cell receptor beta chains listed below, sequenced in a study of human thymus T cells. Corrective cardiac surgery supplied the resected thymus tissue. Repertoires were generated with immunoSEQ multiplex PCR, while TCRdb's copy carries only in-frame clones and drops some. The sample records 78,000 or so clones, just over 95% being singletons. The sequenced sample consisted of thymus tissue. The receptors originated from a boy in the first two years of life with a congenital heart defect but otherwise immunologically healthy.

The chain couples TRBV4-3 to TRBJ2-5; the D call may be TRBD1 or TRBD2 (5 bases each). Trimming took off 0 bases at V and 3 bases at J, with 14 bases between the two ends. The CDR3 has 16 amino acids. CDR1 is LGHNA, CDR2 YSLEER, per germline. CDR3 residues: CASSQERGPKEETQYF. Here the CDR3 DNA reads TGCGCCAGCAGCCAAGAACGGGGACCGAAGGAAGAGACCCAGTACTTC.

The chain couples TRBV7-6 to TRBJ2-1; possibly TRBD2 for D (6 bases). V lost 5 bases and J 0 bases, leaving 23 bases between the germline ends. The germline V gene encodes CDR1 SGHVS and CDR2 FNYEAQ. This CDR3 comprises 19 residues. CDR3 sequence reads: CASSRRGGMAGTSYNEQFF. The CDR3 DNA reads TGTGCCAGCAGCCGAAGGGGCGGGATGGCGGGAACCTCCTACAATGAGCAGTTCTTC.

The chain has TRBV30 and TRBJ2-3; weak D call: TRBD2 (6 bases). This CDR3 is built from 15 residues. Germline V gene sequence: CDR1 GTSNPN, CDR2 SVGIG (reference sequence). V was cut by 4 bases and J by 2 bases, with 16 bases left in between. In nucleotides, the CDR3 is TGTGCCTGGAATGGTTTATGGGGACTCACAGATACGCAGTATTTT. Encoded protein: CAWNGLWGLTDTQYF.

The chain employs TRBV7-6 and TRBJ2-5; TRBD2 might be the D (5 bases). The V end was cut by 1 base, the J end by 2 bases, with 20 bases between. Per germline, CDR1 SGHVS and CDR2 FNYEAQ. The CDR3 totals 18 residues. CDR3 nucleotides: TGTGCCAGCAGCTTAGGGTGCCAAGGACTCAAACCTCAAGAGACCCAGTACTTC. Protein product: CASSLGCQGLKPQETQYF.

V usage is TRBV2 and J usage is TRBJ2-3; perhaps TRBD2 as D (6 bases). V was pared by 8 bases and J by 5 bases, with 17 bases between. The CDR3 is made up of 14 amino acids. Germline CDR1 is SNHLY and CDR2 is FYNNEI. DNA of the CDR3: TGTGCCAGCGGGGGGACGGAGTACCAAGATACGCAGTATTTT. Protein: CASGGTEYQDTQYF.

CDR3 region: CASSMGGVVSRDRDNQPQHF. For the CDR3, the DNA is TGTGCCAGTAGTATGGGGGGGGTAGTTTCTCGGGATAGGGACAATCAGCCCCAGCATTTT. The V gene is TRBV19, the J gene TRBJ1-5; D is possibly TRBD1 (5 bases). The V and J ends lost 3 bases and 3 bases respectively, with 27 bases between them. This CDR3 has 20 amino acids. CDR1 is LNHDA and CDR2 is SQIVND in the germline V gene (reference sequence).

This chain uses TRBV11-2 with TRBJ1-2; D may be TRBD1 (5 bases). The germline gives CDR1 SGHAT, CDR2 FQNNGV. V dropped 5 bases and J dropped 4 bases, with 11 bases sitting between them. This CDR3 has 13 residues. This CDR3 reads CASSSGGVYGYTF. CDR3 nucleotide sequence: TGTGCCAGCAGCAGCGGGGGGGTCTATGGCTACACCTTC.

The chain couples TRBV6-1 to TRBJ1-1, with 8 positions matching TRBD1. After removal of 6 bases from V and 5 bases from J, the junction contained 8 bases not matched to a gene. Germline CDR1 reads MNHNS; CDR2 reads SASEGT. The CDR3 is 14 residues long. The CDR3 loop reads CASRPQGAGTEAFF. The CDR3 DNA is TGTGCCAGCAGGCCCCAGGGGGCGGGGACTGAAGCTTTCTTT.

The V and J genes are TRBV9 and TRBJ1-2, with a possible D match to TRBD1 (5 bases). Trimming took off 0 bases at V and 2 bases at J, with 8 bases between the two ends. Germline V gives CDR1 SGDLS, CDR2 YYNGEE. This CDR3 has 14 residues. The chain's CDR3 is CASSVGGPNYGYTF. As DNA, the CDR3 is TGTGCCAGCAGCGTAGGGGGACCAAACTATGGCTACACCTTC.

The rearrangement joins TRBV6-5 to TRBJ1-3, with D maybe TRBD1 (5 bases). Trimming took 9 bases from V and 16 from J, leaving 13 bases between them. The length of the CDR3 is 9 residues. Germline V lookup: CDR1 MNHEY, CDR2 SVGAGI. The CDR3 nucleotides are TGTGCCAGTTGCGGGACGGACTATTTT. The encoded protein is CASCGTDYF.